The 10 T cell receptor beta chains below all came from one sample that was sequenced in a study of blood T cell repertoires in COVID-19. Libraries were prepared by immunoSEQ multiplex PCR; TCRdb keeps only in-frame clonotypes and omits some of them. This table has approximately 260,000 clones, nearly 90% appearing once. Material: peripheral blood. Receptors were obtained from a woman between 35 and 50 years old who had recovered from COVID-19.

The V and J genes are TRBV5-1 and TRBJ2-6; the match to TRBD2 covers 7 bases. CDR1 and CDR2 (germline): SGHRS, YFSETQ. The V segment lost 0 bases and the J segment 2 bases; nucleotides outside the gene matches: 8. There are 18 residues in the CDR3. CDR3 bases: TGCGCCAGCAGCTTGGCCGGGGGGTTCATGGCTGGGGCCAACGTCCTGACTTTC. It translates to CASSLAGGFMAGANVLTF. Using reference TRBV5-1 and TRBJ2-6 for the parts outside the CDR3, the full variable domain is KAGVTQTPRYLIKTRGQQVTLSCSPISGHRSVSWYQQTPGQGLQFLFEYFSETQRNKGNFPGRFSGRQFSNSRSEMNVSTLELGDSALYLCASSLAGGFMAGANVLTFGAGSRLTVL.

The chain links TRBV27 to TRBJ1-1; tentative D call: TRBD1 (6 bases). The CDR3 sequence is 16 residues long. Germline V gives CDR1 MNHEY, CDR2 SMNVEV (reference sequence). Deletions cut 6 bases from V and 0 bases from J, with 17 bases between. The CDR3 sequence is CASSLRGGRVNTEAFF. The CDR3 DNA reads TGTGCCAGCAGCCTGCGGGGGGGCAGGGTGAACACTGAAGCTTTCTTT.

The chain carries TRBV15 and TRBJ2-7; D is undetermined. The CDR3 covers 16 residues. The V gene's germline CDR1 is LNHNV and CDR2 YYDKDF (reference sequence). The V and J ends lost 0 bases and 1 base respectively, with 13 bases between them. The CDR3 here is CATSREISSWSYEQYF. The CDR3 coding sequence is TGTGCCACCAGCAGAGAGATCAGTTCTTGGTCCTACGAGCAGTACTTC.

The rearrangement uses TRBV2 and TRBJ2-7, with TRBD1 matching over 9 bases. Germline CDR1 is SNHLY and CDR2 is FYNNEI. The V gene end was trimmed by 6 bases and the J gene end by 6 bases; junction bases not matched to a gene: 9. CDR3 size: 14 residues. For the CDR3, the DNA is TGTGCCAGCAGGCACCGGGACAGGGTCCTCGAGCAGTACTTC. It codes for CASRHRDRVLEQYF.

About this clone itself: Additional DNA sequences in this sample encode the identical CDR3. This chain links TRBV11-3 with TRBJ1-3; 9 bases fit TRBD1. From germline, CDR1 is SGHNT and CDR2 YENEEA. CDR3 length: 15 residues. With V trimmed by 5 bases and J by 4 bases, 6 bases remained unmatched. DNA of the CDR3: TGTGCCAGCAGCCCCGGACAGGGGCCAGGAAACACCATATATTTT. Protein product: CASSPGQGPGNTIYF.

The V call is TRBV21-1, the J call TRBJ2-1; the table's D call TRBD2 went unverified against the DNA. TRBV21-1 is listed as a pseudogene. The CDR3 spans 13 residues. Here the CDR3 reads CASSKRGGYEQFF. In DNA, the CDR3 is TGTGCCAGCAGCAAACGCGGGGGATATGAGCAGTTCTTC.

This chain links TRBV27 with TRBJ2-3, with TRBD2 matching over 8 bases. Germline CDR1 MNHEY, CDR2 SMNVEV (reference sequence). Trimming took 3 bases from V and 3 from J; bases not matched to a gene: 5. The CDR3 totals 15 residues. CDR3 nucleotide sequence: TGTGCCAGCAGTTTTCGTAGCGGGGTAACAGATACGCAGTATTTT. Translated: CASSFRSGVTDTQYF.

This clone showed up just once. The chain has TRBV5-4 and TRBJ1-1; 7 bases map to TRBD1. This CDR3 has 15 amino acids. After removal of 3 bases from V and 0 bases from J, the junction contained 5 bases not matched to a gene. The germline V gene has CDR1 SGHNT and CDR2 YYREEE (reference sequence). Here the CDR3 reads CASSSGQPMNTEAFF. The DNA for the CDR3 is TGTGCCAGCAGCTCGGGACAGCCCATGAACACTGAAGCTTTCTTT.

This clone was detected a few times. The chain links TRBV30 to TRBJ1-2; 7 bases line up with TRBD1. The ends lost 2 bases at V and 3 bases at J; junction bases unmatched: 3. Germline assignment: CDR1 GTSNPN and CDR2 SVGIG (reference sequence). There are 13 residues in the CDR3. In nucleotides, the CDR3 is TGTGCCTGGAGTTCGGACAGGTACTATGGCTACACCTTC. Protein sequence: CAWSSDRYYGYTF.

The chain recombines TRBV10-2 with TRBJ1-4; D is unresolved. CDR1 WSHSY and CDR2 SAAADI come from the germline V gene. Trimming removed 0 bases from V and 4 bases from J, with 15 bases in between. There are 17 residues in the CDR3. CDR3: CASSESTGRGSNEKLFF. The CDR3 DNA is TGCGCCAGCAGTGAGTCGACGGGCCGGGGAAGTAATGAAAAACTGTTTTTT.